This TCR beta chain came from a study of monozygotic twins with cystic fibrosis. Trimming left V 6 bases short and J 0 bases short, with 9 bases between. Germline loops: CDR1 MNHEY, CDR2 SVGAGI. The CDR3 totals 15 residues. Overall study findings and caveats: Median Simpson clonality of roughly 0.0093 suggested naive T cells predominated.

Data came from immunoSEQ multiplex PCR; TCRdb stores just in-frame clones and leaves some out. The repertoire consists of 30,000 to 40,000 clones, with just over 95% occurring once and the leading ten covering roughly 0.15%. Details on this clone: Its matching antigen is unknown.

The TCR was taken from a girl aged 2-10 years with cystic fibrosis. Input material: blood. The V gene is TRBV6-5, the J gene TRBJ2-6; D may be TRBD2 (5 bases). The CDR3 spells CASRNGGSGANVLTF. The CDR3 region has the DNA TGTGCCAGCAGAAACGGAGGCTCTGGGGCCAACGTCCTGACTTTC.